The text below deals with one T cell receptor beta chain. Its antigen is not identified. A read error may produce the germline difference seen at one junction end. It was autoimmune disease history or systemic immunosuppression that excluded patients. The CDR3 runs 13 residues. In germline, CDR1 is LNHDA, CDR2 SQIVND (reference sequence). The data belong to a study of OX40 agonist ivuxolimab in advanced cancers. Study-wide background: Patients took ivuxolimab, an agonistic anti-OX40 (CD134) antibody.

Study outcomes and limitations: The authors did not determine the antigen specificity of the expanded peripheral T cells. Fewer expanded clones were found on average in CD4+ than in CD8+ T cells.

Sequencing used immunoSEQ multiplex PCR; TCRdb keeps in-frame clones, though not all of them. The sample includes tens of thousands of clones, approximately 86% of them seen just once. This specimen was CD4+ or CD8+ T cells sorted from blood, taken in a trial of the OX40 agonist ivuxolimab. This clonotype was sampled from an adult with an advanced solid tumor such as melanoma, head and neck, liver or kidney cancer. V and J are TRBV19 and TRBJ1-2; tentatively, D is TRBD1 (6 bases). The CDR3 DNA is TGTGCCAGCAGTACAGGGTTTAACTATGGCTACACCTTC. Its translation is CASSTGFNYGYTF.